A selection of T cell receptor beta chains follows, all from one sample in a study of CD8+ T cells in alopecia areata. Libraries were prepared by immunoSEQ multiplex PCR; TCRdb keeps only in-frame clonotypes and omits some of them. Found here are some 190,000 clones, more than 55% of them singletons; the top ten hold approximately 0.63%. The sample here was CD4+ T cells sorted from blood, taken at week 4, from a patient treated with tofacitinib. These TCRs come from a human donor with alopecia areata. Both conserved end residues are part of each CDR3. Fields, in order: J gene, V gene, D gene, clone size, CDR3 protein, CDR3 DNA. A D gene is named only where the DNA matches it firmly. Expanded clones get a size class; other rows say once, few or many, or leave the size out.

TRBJ2-7	TRBV4-1	TRBD1	few	CASSQDPGQTYEQYF	TGCGCCAGCAGCCAAGATCCGGGACAGACATACGAGCAGTACTTC
TRBJ2-6	TRBV18	.	.	CASSPQQAYSGANVLTF	TGTGCCAGCTCACCTCAGCAGGCATACTCTGGGGCCAACGTCCTGACTTTC
TRBJ2-5	TRBV30	TRBD1	.	CAWSVGQYQETQYF	TGTGCCTGGAGTGTGGGACAGTACCAAGAGACCCAGTACTTC
TRBJ1-5	TRBV2	.	few	CASSDRGGNQPQHF	TGTGCCAGCAGTGACAGGGGTGGCAATCAGCCCCAGCATTTT
TRBJ2-7	TRBV7-2	TRBD2	.	CASSPGRLASYEQYF	TGTGCCAGCAGCCCGGGCAGACTAGCGAGTTACGAGCAGTACTTC
TRBJ2-5	TRBV19	TRBD2	.	CATTSGNNPWETQYF	TGTGCCACCACTAGCGGGAACAATCCCTGGGAGACCCAGTACTTC
TRBJ1-4	TRBV5-6	.	.	CASSDREGTNEKLFF	TGTGCCAGCAGCGATAGGGAAGGGACTAATGAAAAACTGTTTTTT
TRBJ2-5	TRBV4-1	.	.	CASSQGRKVQETQYF	TGCGCCAGCAGCCAAGGGAGAAAGGTCCAAGAGACCCAGTACTTC
TRBJ2-5	TRBV29-1	TRBD2	few	CSVGGGSGWLETQYF	TGCAGCGTTGGAGGCGGGAGTGGTTGGTTAGAGACCCAGTACTTC
TRBJ2-3	TRBV20-1	TRBD2	.	CSGLATDTQYF	TGCAGTGGACTAGCGACAGATACGCAGTATTTT
TRBJ1-2	TRBV29-1	.	.	CSVGINYGYTF	TGCAGCGTTGGGATTAACTATGGCTACACCTTC
TRBJ1-5	TRBV5-6	.	.	CASSLFIRNQPQHF	TGTGCCAGCAGCTTGTTTATCCGAAATCAGCCCCAGCATTTT
TRBJ2-1	TRBV5-1	TRBD2	once	CASSGGLLERRFF	TGCGCCAGCTCGGGGGGGCTACTGGAACGGCGGTTCTTC
TRBJ2-5	TRBV7-2	.	.	CASSLGRGSETQYF	TGTGCCAGCAGCTTAGGGAGGGGCTCAGAGACCCAGTACTTC
TRBJ2-7	TRBV29-1	.	.	CSVGPSYEQYF	TGCAGCGTTGGCCCCAGCTACGAGCAGTACTTC
TRBJ2-2	TRBV7-2	TRBD1	.	CASRPPGQGNTGELFF	TGTGCCAGCAGACCCCCGGGACAGGGAAACACCGGGGAGCTGTTTTTT
TRBJ1-2	TRBV4-3	.	few	CASSQERTPSYGYTF	TGCGCCAGCAGCCAAGAACGGACACCTAGCTATGGCTACACCTTC
TRBJ1-4	TRBV30	.	.	CAWSGQVNEKLFF	TGTGCCTGGAGTGGGCAGGTTAACGAAAAACTGTTTTTT
TRBJ2-1	TRBV29-1	.	.	CSVDLYNEQFF	TGCAGCGTTGACCTATACAATGAGCAGTTCTTC
TRBJ2-6	TRBV30	.	.	CAWSEGGAGANVLTF	TGTGCCTGGAGTGAAGGGGGTGCTGGGGCCAACGTCCTGACTTTC
TRBJ2-7	TRBV5-1	.	few	CASSADTSYEQYF	TGCGCCAGCAGCGCGGACACGTCCTACGAGCAGTACTTC
TRBJ1-1	TRBV25-1	.	.	CASSGRPNTEAFF	TGTGCCAGCAGTGGGCGTCCGAACACTGAAGCTTTCTTT
TRBJ2-7	TRBV20-1	.	.	CSAGTRGEQYF	TGCAGTGCTGGCACTAGGGGGGAGCAGTACTTC
TRBJ2-3	TRBV4-3	.	once	CASSPGGVKDTQYF	TGCGCCAGCAGCCCCGGTGGGGTAAAAGATACGCAGTATTTT
TRBJ2-1	TRBV5-1	.	.	CASSLDGSSYNEQFF	TGCGCCAGCAGCTTGGACGGTAGCTCCTACAATGAGCAGTTCTTC
TRBJ2-3	TRBV4-1	.	.	CASSHPPGPVGDTQYF	TGCGCCAGCAGCCACCCCCCTGGCCCCGTCGGGGATACGCAGTATTTT
TRBJ2-7	TRBV9	.	.	CASSVGTDSYEQYF	TGTGCCAGCAGCGTAGGGACAGACTCCTACGAGCAGTACTTC
TRBJ1-2	TRBV5-6	TRBD1	.	CASAGDRGNYGYTF	TGTGCCAGTGCGGGGGACAGGGGTAACTATGGCTACACCTTC
TRBJ1-2	TRBV10-3	.	.	CAISYNSQGYYGYTF	TGTGCCATCAGTTACAATTCGCAGGGATACTATGGCTACACCTTC
TRBJ1-2	TRBV27	.	.	CASSYLRDSGYGYTF	TGTGCCAGCAGTTATCTCCGGGACTCGGGGTATGGCTACACCTTC
TRBJ1-4	TRBV15	TRBD1	few	CATSRGDSLDDEKLFF	TGTGCCACCAGCAGAGGGGACAGTCTTGATGATGAAAAACTGTTTTTT
TRBJ1-2	TRBV30	.	.	CAWSVGHQLYGYTF	TGTGCCTGGAGTGTTGGACATCAACTCTATGGCTACACCTTC
TRBJ2-7	TRBV19	TRBD2	.	CASSIITSGNDEQYF	TGTGCCAGTAGTATAATAACTAGCGGTAACGACGAGCAGTACTTC
TRBJ2-3	TRBV30	.	few	CAWSVAGADTQYF	TGTGCCTGGAGTGTTGCTGGAGCAGATACGCAGTATTTT
TRBJ1-1	TRBV29-1	TRBD1	.	CSVAGGGTEAFF	TGCAGCGTTGCAGGGGGCGGGACTGAAGCTTTCTTT
TRBJ2-3	TRBV30	.	.	CAWSVLDTQYF	TGTGCCTGGAGTGTACTAGATACGCAGTATTTT
TRBJ2-1	TRBV11-1	TRBD2	few	CASSSISAGGPSEQFF	TGTGCCAGCAGCTCTATCTCCGCGGGAGGGCCGAGTGAGCAGTTCTTC
TRBJ1-2	TRBV30	.	.	CAWNSAGNYGYTF	TGTGCCTGGAATTCTGCAGGAAACTATGGCTACACCTTC
TRBJ1-4	TRBV30	.	.	CAWSVTGSNEKLFF	TGTGCCTGGAGTGTTACGGGGTCGAATGAAAAACTGTTTTTT
TRBJ2-5	TRBV5-1	.	.	CASSPTGGGETQYF	TGCGCCAGCAGCCCAACAGGGGGGGGCGAGACCCAGTACTTC
TRBJ1-2	TRBV15	.	.	CATAIEAGVGGYTF	TGTGCCACCGCGATAGAGGCAGGGGTGGGAGGCTACACCTTC
TRBJ1-2	TRBV30	.	.	CAWVLPPGGRLSYGYTF	TGTGCCTGGGTACTCCCACCTGGAGGGCGTTTAAGCTATGGCTACACCTTC
TRBJ2-5	TRBV27	TRBD2	few	CASSTLLAGGGETQYF	TGTGCCAGCAGTACCCTACTAGCGGGAGGGGGAGAGACCCAGTACTTC
TRBJ2-5	TRBV7-2	.	few	CASSLLQAQETQYF	TGTGCCAGCAGCTTATTACAGGCCCAAGAGACCCAGTACTTC
TRBJ2-1	TRBV28	TRBD2	.	CASNPGLAGGGVYNEQFF	TGTGCCAGCAATCCGGGACTAGCGGGTGGAGGGGTCTACAATGAGCAGTTCTTC
TRBJ1-1	TRBV23-1	.	.	CASSQSNGGLANTEAFF	TGCGCCAGCAGTCAATCGAATGGGGGCTTAGCGAACACTGAAGCTTTCTTT
TRBJ2-1	TRBV5-1	TRBD1	.	CASSSGTGANNEQFF	TGCGCCAGCAGCTCCGGGACAGGGGCAAACAATGAGCAGTTCTTC
TRBJ2-5	TRBV2	.	few	CASSEQNIFQETQYF	TGTGCCAGCAGTGAACAGAATATTTTCCAAGAGACCCAGTACTTC
TRBJ2-7	TRBV30	.	.	CAVGPGYF	TGTGCAGTGGGGCCCGGGTACTTC
TRBJ2-5	TRBV28	.	few	CASSLLGRGTGVLAETQYF	TGTGCCAGCAGTTTATTAGGGAGGGGAACAGGGGTCTTAGCGGAGACCCAGTACTTC
TRBJ1-4	TRBV7-2	TRBD1	few	CASSLPGQSNEKLFF	TGTGCCAGCAGCCTTCCGGGACAGTCGAACGAAAAACTGTTTTTT